This TCR beta chain derives from a study of shared clonotypes between healthy human individuals. CDR1 MNHEY and CDR2 SMNVEV come from the germline V gene (reference sequence). The junction had 8 bases not matched to a gene; V was cut back by 6 bases and J by 4 bases. The CDR3 consists of 15 residues. Study-level results: Across a handful of donors, naive CD4 shared roughly 5%, naive CD8 more than 3%, memory CD4 2.3%, memory CD8 approximately 0.4%. Clonotype sharing across donors was expected to vary with sequencing depth. Non-shared clonotypes displayed generation probabilities falling below those of clonotypes present in all four donors.

Assay execution proceeded at the deep level. Generated by immunoSEQ multiplex PCR, the TCRdb table keeps only in-frame clones and is missing some. The sample holds about 2.3 million clones, just over 90% seen once. As for this clone: Its antigen is still unknown.

The receptor's source is a young man in good health. Some clones in this sample may be carry-over from other donors' samples. This chain connects TRBV27 to TRBJ1-2; 10 nucleotides agree with TRBD1. Sequencing was carried out using naive CD4+ T cells from PBMCs. Specified subset: CD45RA+ positively selected. Here the CDR3 reads CASRAGTGEGYGYTF. The CDR3 DNA follows: TGTGCCAGCAGGGCCGGGACAGGGGAGGGCTATGGCTACACCTTC.